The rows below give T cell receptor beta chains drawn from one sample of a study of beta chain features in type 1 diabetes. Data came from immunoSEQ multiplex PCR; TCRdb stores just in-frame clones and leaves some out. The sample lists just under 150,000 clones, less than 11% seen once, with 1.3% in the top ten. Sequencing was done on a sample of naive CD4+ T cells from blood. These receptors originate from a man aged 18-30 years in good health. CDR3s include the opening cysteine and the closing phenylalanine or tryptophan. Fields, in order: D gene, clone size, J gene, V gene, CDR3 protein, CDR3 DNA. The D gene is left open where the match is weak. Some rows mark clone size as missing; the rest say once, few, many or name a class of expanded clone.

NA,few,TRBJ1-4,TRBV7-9,CASRPGVTNEKLFF,TGTGCCAGCAGGCCGGGGGTAACTAATGAAAAACTGTTTTTT
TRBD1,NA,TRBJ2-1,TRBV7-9,CASSPGTGGYNEQFF,TGTGCCAGCAGCCCCGGGACAGGGGGATACAATGAGCAGTTCTTC
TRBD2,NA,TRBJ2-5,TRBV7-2,CASSPSLGRGQETQYF,TGTGCCAGCAGCCCGTCCTTAGGGCGGGGGCAAGAGACCCAGTACTTC
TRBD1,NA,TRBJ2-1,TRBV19,CASSREGTGGFNEQFF,TGTGCCAGTAGTCGGGAGGGGACAGGGGGATTCAATGAGCAGTTCTTC
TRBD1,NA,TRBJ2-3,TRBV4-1,CASSQKGTGSTDTQYF,TGCGCCAGCAGCCAAAAGGGGACAGGGAGCACAGATACGCAGTATTTT
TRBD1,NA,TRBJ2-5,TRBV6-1,CASSPDRVETQYF,TGTGCCAGCAGTCCGGACAGGGTTGAGACCCAGTACTTC
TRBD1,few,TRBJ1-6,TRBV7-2,CASSLGRDRGNSPLHF,TGTGCCAGCAGCTTAGGCCGGGACAGGGGTAATTCACCCCTCCACTTT
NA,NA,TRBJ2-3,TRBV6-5,CASSIAGTDTQYF,TGTGCCAGCAGTATAGCGGGCACAGATACGCAGTATTTT
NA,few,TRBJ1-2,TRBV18,CASLAGGDGYTF,TGTGCCAGCTTGGCGGGAGGGGATGGCTACACCTTC
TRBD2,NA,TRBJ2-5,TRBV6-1,CASSERERGIQETQYF,TGTGCCAGCAGTGAAAGAGAGCGGGGGATCCAAGAGACCCAGTACTTC
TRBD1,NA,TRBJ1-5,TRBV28,CASIRDRHSNQPQHF,TGTGCCAGCATTCGGGACAGACATAGCAATCAGCCCCAGCATTTT
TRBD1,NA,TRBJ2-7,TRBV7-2,CASSPVRGREQYF,TGTGCCAGCAGCCCGGTTAGGGGGCGCGAGCAGTACTTC
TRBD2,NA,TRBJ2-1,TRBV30,CAWSVLAGVLNEQFF,TGTGCCTGGAGTGTACTTGCGGGGGTGCTAAATGAGCAGTTCTTC
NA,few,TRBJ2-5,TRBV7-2,CASSLIRDGETQYF,TGTGCCAGCAGCTTAATCAGGGATGGGGAGACCCAGTACTTC
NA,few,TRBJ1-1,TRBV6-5,CASTPQEGDTEAFF,TGTGCCAGCACCCCACAGGAGGGAGACACTGAAGCTTTCTTT
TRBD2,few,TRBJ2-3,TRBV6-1,CASSVLAGPGGTDTQYF,TGTGCCAGCAGTGTGCTAGCGGGTCCCGGAGGGACAGATACGCAGTATTTT
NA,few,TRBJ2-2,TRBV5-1,CASSGTYLTGELFF,TGCGCCAGCAGCGGGACTTACCTCACCGGGGAGCTGTTTTTT
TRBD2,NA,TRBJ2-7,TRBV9,CASSVASGGATYEQYF,TGTGCCAGCAGCGTAGCGAGCGGGGGGGCAACCTACGAGCAGTACTTC
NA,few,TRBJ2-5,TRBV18,CATTQGVQETQYF,TGTGCCACCACCCAGGGCGTACAAGAGACCCAGTACTTC
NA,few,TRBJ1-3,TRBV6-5,CASRGGNTIYF,TGTGCCAGCAGGGGCGGAAACACCATATATTTT
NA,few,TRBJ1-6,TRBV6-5,CASSSGGVYNSPLHF,TGTGCCAGCAGTTCGGGGGGAGTCTATAATTCACCCCTCCACTTT
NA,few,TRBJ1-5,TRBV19,CASSIQGLSNQPQHF,TGTGCCAGTAGTATACAGGGTCTTAGCAATCAGCCCCAGCATTTT
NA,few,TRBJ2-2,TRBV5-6,CASSLVQGDTGELFF,TGTGCCAGCAGCTTGGTACAGGGCGACACCGGGGAGCTGTTTTTT
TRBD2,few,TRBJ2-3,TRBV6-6,CASSGGADTQYF,TGTGCCTCGAGCGGGGGGGCGGATACGCAGTATTTT
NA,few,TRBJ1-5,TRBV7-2,CASSLARVSNQPQHF,TGTGCCAGCAGCTTAGCGAGGGTTAGCAATCAGCCCCAGCATTTT
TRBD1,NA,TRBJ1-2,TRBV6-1,CASRVDRAKGYTF,TGTGCCAGCAGGGTGGACAGGGCTAAGGGCTACACCTTC
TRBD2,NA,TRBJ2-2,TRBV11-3,CASRPTSAGELFF,TGTGCCAGCAGACCAACTAGCGCCGGGGAGCTGTTTTTT
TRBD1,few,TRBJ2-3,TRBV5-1,CASGDREYDTQYF,TGCGCCAGCGGGGACAGGGAGTACGATACGCAGTATTTT
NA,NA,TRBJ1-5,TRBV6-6,CASRDRVSNQPQHF,TGTGCCAGCAGAGACAGAGTTAGCAATCAGCCCCAGCATTTT
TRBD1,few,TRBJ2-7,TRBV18,CASSLPGQVKEQYF,TGTGCCAGCTCACTCCCGGGACAGGTAAAAGAGCAGTACTTC
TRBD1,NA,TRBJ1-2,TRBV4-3,CASSRDRGPYGYTF,TGCGCCAGCAGCCGGGACAGGGGGCCCTATGGCTACACCTTC
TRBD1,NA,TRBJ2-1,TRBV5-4,CASSNRGSYNEQFF,TGTGCCAGCAGCAACAGGGGGTCGTACAATGAGCAGTTCTTC
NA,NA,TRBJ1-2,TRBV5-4,CASSLARGEGYGYTF,TGTGCCAGCAGCTTGGCCCGTGGGGAGGGCTATGGCTACACCTTC
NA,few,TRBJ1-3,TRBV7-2,CASSQGNGNTIYF,TGTGCCAGCAGTCAGGGTAATGGAAACACCATATATTTT
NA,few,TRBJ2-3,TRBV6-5,CASSAGRSDTQYF,TGTGCCAGCTCCGCGGGAAGGTCAGATACGCAGTATTTT
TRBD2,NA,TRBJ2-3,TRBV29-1,CSVGGAGGSDTQYF,TGCAGCGTCGGGGGGGCGGGGGGATCAGATACGCAGTATTTT
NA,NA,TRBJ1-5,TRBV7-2,CASSLDDNTGNQPQHF,TGTGCCAGCAGCTTAGATGATAATACTGGCAATCAGCCCCAGCATTTT
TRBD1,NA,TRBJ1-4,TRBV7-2,CASSLNGQGEKLFF,TGTGCCAGCAGCTTAAATGGACAGGGTGAAAAACTGTTTTTT
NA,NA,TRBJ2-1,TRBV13,CASSARLGSTGNEQFF,TGTGCCAGCAGCGCCCGACTAGGGTCCACGGGGAATGAGCAGTTCTTC
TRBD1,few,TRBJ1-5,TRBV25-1,CASSEGTGTYQPQHF,TGTGCCAGCAGTGAGGGGACAGGGACTTATCAGCCCCAGCATTTT
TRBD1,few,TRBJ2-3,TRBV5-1,CASSDRVTDTQYF,TGCGCCAGCAGTGACAGGGTAACAGATACGCAGTATTTT
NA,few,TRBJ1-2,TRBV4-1,CASSQMSAGYLGGQGYTF,TGCGCCAGCAGCCAAATGTCAGCGGGATATTTGGGGGGGCAGGGCTACACCTTC
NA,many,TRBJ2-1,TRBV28,CASRPRGARSEQFF,TGTGCCAGCAGACCCCGGGGGGCAAGGAGTGAGCAGTTCTTC
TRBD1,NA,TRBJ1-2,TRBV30,CAWAATGLSGYTF,TGTGCCTGGGCTGCGACAGGGCTAAGTGGCTACACCTTC
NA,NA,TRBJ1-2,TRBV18,CASSPYSGEEYGYTF,TGTGCCAGCTCACCGTACAGCGGCGAAGAATATGGCTACACCTTC